Below, 13 T cell receptor beta chains from the same sample are listed, as sequenced in a study of cytomegalovirus exposure and HLA in healthy donors. Vbeta (60) and Jbeta (13) primers were used in the PCR. Generated by immunoSEQ multiplex PCR, the TCRdb table keeps only in-frame clones and is missing some. The table lists roughly 220,000 clones, 79% of them singletons. Sequencing input: PBMCs. The receptors here all came from a man over 45 in good health and CMV-seronegative.

V gene TRBV10-2 combines with J gene TRBJ2-7; 7 positions agree with TRBD1. The CDR3 sequence is 13 residues long. Per germline, CDR1 WSHSY and CDR2 SAAADI. The junction had 2 bases not matched to a gene; V was cut back by 3 bases and J by 3 bases. In nucleotides, the CDR3 is TGCGCCAGCAGTGAAGGGACAGTCTACGAGCAGTACTTC. This sequence encodes CASSEGTVYEQYF.

The count of this clone is one. The V gene is TRBV11-1, the J gene TRBJ2-1; 10 bases line up with TRBD2. The CDR3 extends over 15 amino acids. With 1 base clipped from V and 6 bases from J, the junction kept 3 bases outside the gene matches. The germline V gene encodes CDR1 SGHAT and CDR2 FQDESV (reference sequence). CDR3: CASSLERLAGNEQFF. DNA for the CDR3: TGTGCCAGCAGCTTAGAGAGACTAGCGGGCAATGAGCAGTTCTTC.

The CDR3 spells CASSRVTSNEQFF. CDR3 nucleotide sequence: TGTGCCAGCAGCCGAGTGACTAGCAATGAGCAGTTCTTC. The chain uses TRBV5-5 and TRBJ2-1, with D possibly matching TRBD2 (6 bases). The CDR3 runs 13 residues. Trimming pared 4 bases from V and 6 bases from J, leaving 11 bases between. The V gene's germline CDR1 is SGHKS and CDR2 YYEKEE (reference sequence).

The V and J genes are TRBV10-3 and TRBJ2-7, with 9 bases lining up with TRBD1. This CDR3 contains 17 residues. CDR1 is ENHRY and CDR2 is SYGVKD in the germline V gene. The V gene end was trimmed by 0 bases and the J gene end by 2 bases; junction bases not matched to a gene: 8. The CDR3 protein is CAISESIGTGNPYEQYF. The CDR3 coding sequence is TGTGCCATCAGTGAGTCGATAGGGACAGGGAACCCCTACGAGCAGTACTTC.

The rearrangement uses TRBV19 and TRBJ2-7; 9 bases align to TRBD1. This CDR3 has 16 residues. Germline V gene lookup returns CDR1 LNHDA and CDR2 SQIVND (reference sequence). J gave up 2 bases and V 4 bases, and 9 bases lay outside the gene matches. CDR3 loop: CASSTHRQGGTYEQYF. DNA of the CDR3: TGTGCCAGTAGTACCCATAGACAGGGGGGCACCTACGAGCAGTACTTC.

The chain carries TRBV13 and TRBJ2-2; TRBD1 aligns across 10 bases. V shed 3 bases and J 0 bases; nucleotides not matched to a gene: 13. CDR3 size: 20 residues. Germline V gene lookup returns CDR1 PRHDT and CDR2 FYEKMQ (reference sequence). The CDR3 DNA is TGTGCCAGCAGCTTCAGGCGAGGGACAGGGGTAGGATCGAACACCGGGGAGCTGTTTTTT. As protein: CASSFRRGTGVGSNTGELFF.

The J gene is TRBJ2-2, the V gene TRBV5-1, with TRBD1 matching over 7 bases. In germline, CDR1 is SGHRS, CDR2 YFSETQ. The trim removed 7 bases at V and 3 bases at J, leaving 6 bases unmatched. The CDR3 length is 14 residues. The CDR3 reads CASAPGQYTGELFF. The DNA for the CDR3 is TGCGCCAGCGCCCCGGGACAGTACACCGGGGAGCTGTTTTTT.

J is TRBJ1-4 and V is TRBV7-6, with D perhaps TRBD1 (5 bases). Germline V gene lookup returns CDR1 SGHVS and CDR2 FNYEAQ. The CDR3 sequence is 16 residues long. V was pared by 0 bases and J by 6 bases, with 14 bases between. The CDR3 sequence is CASSLATGVRDEKLFF. The CDR3 DNA sequence: TGTGCCAGCAGCTTAGCAACGGGGGTACGAGATGAAAAACTGTTTTTT.

The rearrangement uses TRBV9 and TRBJ2-7; D gene ambiguous. Germline V lookup: CDR1 SGDLS, CDR2 YYNGEE. V was trimmed by 3 bases and J by 0 bases, leaving 13 bases between them. The CDR3 covers 15 residues. CDR3 bases: TGTGCCAGCAGCGCCTCGCGGAGTAGCTCCTACGAGCAGTACTTC. Its translation: CASSASRSSSYEQYF.

The gene calls are TRBV7-3 and TRBJ2-7, with D possibly being TRBD2 (6 bases). The CDR3 runs to 15 residues. The V gene's germline CDR1 is SGHTA and CDR2 FQGTGA. V was cut by 6 bases and J by 6 bases, with 21 bases left in between. CDR3 nucleotides: TGTGCCAGCAGTCTAACCACAGGAGGGCCCGGCGAGCAGTACTTC. Its translation: CASSLTTGGPGEQYF.

This clone was detected a few times. This chain joins TRBV5-6 and TRBJ1-2; 7 nucleotides line up with TRBD1. The CDR3 consists of 15 residues. CDR1 SGHDT and CDR2 YYEEEE come from the germline V gene. V gave up 2 bases and J gave up 8 bases; unmatched junction bases: 12. CDR3 coding DNA: TGTGCCAGCAGCTTAATCAACGACAGGGTTAACGGCTACACCTTC. Encoded protein: CASSLINDRVNGYTF.

The chain uses TRBV15 and TRBJ2-7; TRBD1 matches at 7 bases. With 5 bases clipped from V and 0 bases from J, the junction kept 7 bases outside the gene matches. Looked up from germline, CDR1 is LNHNV and CDR2 is YYDKDF (reference sequence). The CDR3 is made up of 15 amino acids. The chain's CDR3 is CATSPGQDPSYEQYF. The CDR3 DNA is TGTGCCACCAGCCCCGGACAGGACCCCTCCTACGAGCAGTACTTC.

This chain connects TRBV9 to TRBJ2-5; possibly TRBD2 for D (6 bases). Germline V gives CDR1 SGDLS, CDR2 YYNGEE. CDR3 length equals 15 residues. Trimming cost V 4 bases and J 6 bases, with 19 bases left between them. The CDR3 is CASSIDGLASKTQYF. The CDR3 bases are TGTGCCAGCAGCATAGACGGGCTAGCGTCGAAGACCCAGTACTTC.